The 14 T cell receptor gamma chains reported below all come from one sample, sequenced in a study of gamma-delta T cells after stem cell transplantation. TCRdb used CATT to re-call clones from the RT-PCR reads. The sample holds 1,200 or so gamma-chain clones, 86% seen once. The source material was gamma-delta T cells. The source is a human donor. It is not recorded whose cells these are; they may come from a transplant donor.

The J gene is TRGJ1 or TRGJ2, the V gene TRGV2. The J gene was not available in TCRdb and was assigned here by matching the DNA to germline segments. The V and J ends lost 9 bases and 0 bases, in that order; junction bases with no gene match: 11. This CDR3 spans 14 amino acids. The germline CDR1 and CDR2 sequences are EGSNGY and YDSYNSKV. The CDR3 region is CATRRPLNYYKKLF. The CDR3 DNA reads TGTGCCACCCGCAGGCCTTTGAATTATTATAAGAAACTCTTT.

J is TRGJ1 or TRGJ2 and V is TRGV9. TCRdb supplies no J gene; here it was assigned by aligning the nucleotide sequence to germline. Germline V gene lookup returns CDR1 GITISATS and CDR2 ISYDGTV (reference sequence). The V gene end was trimmed by 0 bases and the J gene end by 6 bases; junction bases not matched to a gene: 2. The CDR3 runs to 12 residues. CDR3: CALWEVFYKKLF. CDR3 in DNA: TGTGCCTTGTGGGAGGTGTTTTATAAGAAACTCTTT.

V and J are TRGV4 and TRGJ1 or TRGJ2. TCRdb gives no J gene; it was assigned here by matching the DNA to germline. This CDR3 contains 12 residues. Trimming removed 2 bases from V and 9 bases from J; junction bases left unmatched: 7. Germline V lookup: CDR1 EGSTGY, CDR2 YDSYTSSV. The CDR3 region is CATWDESPKKLF. CDR3 in DNA: TGTGCCACCTGGGATGAGAGCCCTAAGAAACTCTTT.

The chain joins TRGV2 to TRGJ1 or TRGJ2. TCRdb offers no J gene call, so here the DNA was matched to germline to obtain one. The J segment lost 6 bases and the V segment lost 0 bases, leaving 8 bases of the junction unmatched. The germline gives CDR1 EGSNGY, CDR2 YDSYNSKV. The CDR3 is 14 residues long. The CDR3 DNA reads as TGTGCCACCTGGGACGGGCTACTTTCTTATAAGAAACTCTTT. Protein: CATWDGLLSYKKLF.

J is TRGJ1 or TRGJ2 and V is TRGV4. TCRdb supplies no J gene; here it was assigned by aligning the nucleotide sequence to germline. Trimming took 4 bases from V and 3 from J; bases not matched to a gene: 9. This CDR3 has 14 amino acids. Germline-derived CDR1 and CDR2 are EGSTGY and YDSYTSSV. The CDR3 is CATWEVPRYYKKLF. CDR3 nucleotides: TGTGCCACCTGGGAGGTACCACGTTATTATAAGAAACTCTTT.

About this clone: Mismatch with germline at one junction end may stem from a read error. The chain has TRGV5 and TRGJ1 or TRGJ2. The J gene, left out of TCRdb, was set here by checking the DNA against germline. CDR3 size: 13 residues. Germline CDR1 reads VINAFY; CDR2 reads YDVSNSKD. CDR3 region: CATRDRPRYKKLF. CDR3 in DNA: TGTGCCACCCGGGACAGGCCGCGGTATAAGAAACTCTTT.

As for this clone: Other nucleotide sequences from this sample produce the same CDR3. The chain couples TRGV2 to TRGJ1 or TRGJ2. As TCRdb names no J gene, one was assigned here on the basis of a DNA match to germline. CDR1 is EGSNGY, CDR2 YDSYNSKV, per germline. J was trimmed by 4 bases and V by 0 bases; bases with no gene match: 6. The CDR3 is made up of 14 amino acids. In nucleotides, the CDR3 is TGTGCCACCTGGGACGGGCTAGGATATTATAAGAAACTCTTT. Its protein product is CATWDGLGYYKKLF.

The CDR3 region is CATWSSQGSYYKKLF. The CDR3 DNA reads TGTGCCACCTGGTCATCCCAGGGGTCTTATTATAAGAAACTCTTT. V gene TRGV2 combines with J gene TRGJ1 or TRGJ2. TCRdb does not report a J gene; here it was assigned by matching the DNA to germline references. Germline V gene lookup returns CDR1 EGSNGY and CDR2 YDSYNSKV. The V and J ends lost 6 bases and 3 bases, in that order; junction bases with no gene match: 14. The CDR3 totals 15 residues.

The J gene is TRGJ1 or TRGJ2, the V gene TRGV4. In the absence of a J gene in TCRdb, the DNA was matched to germline to assign it here. Germline CDR1 and CDR2: EGSTGY and YDSYTSSV. With V trimmed by 0 bases and J by 7 bases, 6 bases remained unmatched. This CDR3 has 13 amino acids. CDR3 loop: CATWDGPRYKKLF. The DNA for the CDR3 is TGTGCCACCTGGGATGGGCCGAGGTATAAGAAACTCTTT.

The CDR3 DNA follows: TGTGCCACCTGGGACGGGCAAAATAAGAAACTCTTT. Translated, it gives CATWDGQNKKLF. This chain links TRGV2 with TRGJ1 or TRGJ2. No J gene was available from TCRdb, and it was assigned here by a germline match of the DNA. The V gene's germline CDR1 is EGSNGY and CDR2 YDSYNSKV. This CDR3 spans 12 amino acids. With V trimmed by 0 bases and J by 8 bases, 4 bases remained unmatched.

For this clone: Other DNA sequences in the sample encode the same CDR3. The rearrangement links TRGV9 to TRGJ1 or TRGJ2. Since TCRdb gives no J gene, matching the DNA to germline was used here to assign it. The CDR3 is made up of 13 amino acids. Trimming cost V 2 bases and J 3 bases; bases outside gene matches: 4. The germline V gene encodes CDR1 GITISATS and CDR2 ISYDGTV (reference sequence). CDR3 sequence: CALWEGRYYKKLF. CDR3 nucleotides: TGTGCCTTGTGGGAGGGACGTTATTATAAGAAACTCTTT.

The J gene is TRGJ1 or TRGJ2, the V gene TRGV5. The J gene comes from matching the DNA to germline here; TCRdb lacks it. CDR1 and CDR2 (germline): VINAFY, YDVSNSKD. This CDR3 is built from 13 residues. V lost 7 bases and J lost 3; bases outside the gene matches: 9. The CDR3 DNA reads as TGTGCCACCTGCCCGAGGGGTTATTATAAGAAACTCTTT. Amino acid sequence: CATCPRGYYKKLF.

The gene calls are TRGV2 and TRGJ1 or TRGJ2. TCRdb gives no J gene; it was assigned here by matching the DNA to germline. CDR3 length equals 13 residues. Germline assignment: CDR1 EGSNGY and CDR2 YDSYNSKV. V lost 0 bases to trimming and J lost 10 bases; unmatched junction nucleotides: 9. The CDR3 coding sequence is TGTGCCACCTGGGACGGGCAGGGCAGGAAGAAACTCTTT. Encoded protein: CATWDGQGRKKLF.

The chain couples TRGV5 to TRGJ1 or TRGJ2. TCRdb records no J gene; here it was assigned by comparing the DNA to germline. Germline CDR1 and CDR2: VINAFY and YDVSNSKD. V dropped 6 bases and J dropped 1; count of bases not matched to a gene: 18. This CDR3 has 17 amino acids. CDR3 loop: CATWFSRLEKNYYKKLF. The CDR3 DNA follows: TGTGCCACCTGGTTTTCTAGACTAGAAAAAAATTATTATAAGAAACTCTTT.